This TCR beta chain was identified during a study of blood T cells in healthy people across ages. There are 14 residues in the CDR3. Germline trimming cut 7 bases from V and 5 bases from J; bases unmatched to any gene: 4. Germline-derived CDR1 and CDR2 are SGHTA and FQGNSA. This clonotype was detected ten times or more. The antigen remains undetermined. A second PCR of roughly 7 to 11 cycles used a sample-barcoded 5' primer and a J-beta primer mix. A tag from a template-switch adaptor with 12 random nucleotides marked each cDNA molecule. MiXCR was run by TCRdb on the 5' RACE reads, yielding one entry per CDR3 protein. The table shows around 870,000 distinct CDR3 sequences, with more than 25% occurring only once. Findings and limits, study-wide: PBMCs that were unsorted prevented a conclusive naive versus antigen-experienced comparison.

Sequenced sample: blood. The clonotype was recovered from a woman older than 75 in good health. This chain uses TRBV7-2 with TRBJ1-4, with TRBD1 matching over 10 bases. The CDR3 spells CASTWTGGNEKLFF. In DNA, the CDR3 is TGTGCCAGCACCTGGACAGGGGGAAATGAAAAACTGTTTTTT.